Following are 25 T cell receptor beta chains from one sample sequenced in a study of cytotoxic CD8 clonotypes in ibrutinib-treated CLL. Some clones are missing from TCRdb's copy, which holds only in-frame ones; the method was immunoSEQ multiplex PCR. This table has about 4,500 clones, 83% appearing once. The starting material was PBMCs, obtained before ibrutinib treatment. Source of these receptors: a human donor with chronic lymphocytic leukemia.

The chain uses TRBV7-3 and TRBJ2-3; 7 positions agree with TRBD2. J was trimmed by 3 bases and V by 1 base; bases with no gene match: 1. CDR3 size: 14 residues. CDR1 is SGHTA, CDR2 FQGTGA, per germline. CDR3 loop: CASSLMGGTDTQYF. In DNA, the CDR3 is TGTGCCAGCAGCTTAATGGGAGGGACAGATACGCAGTATTTT.

This clone was found once. This chain uses TRBV11-3 with TRBJ2-1, with D hard to call. CDR1 and CDR2 from the germline V gene are SGHNT and YENEEA. V shed 1 base and J shed 0 bases, with 4 bases lying between them. The CDR3 has 14 amino acids. This chain's CDR3 is CASSLAGSYNEQFF. Written as DNA, the CDR3 is TGTGCCAGCAGCTTAGCCGGCTCCTACAATGAGCAGTTCTTC.

This clone was found once. V gene TRBV25-1 combines with J gene TRBJ1-2; tentatively, D is TRBD1 (5 bases). From germline, CDR1 is MGHDK and CDR2 SYGVNS. The ends were cut back, 2 bases at V and 7 bases at J, with 11 bases in the middle. The CDR3 spans 13 residues. The CDR3 spells CASSEGATGGYTF. Written as DNA, the CDR3 is TGTGCCAGCAGTGAAGGGGCGACGGGTGGCTACACCTTC.

This chain links TRBV19 with TRBJ1-5; D not resolved. With 3 bases removed from V and 4 bases from J, the gap between germline ends came to 13 bases. Per the germline V gene, CDR1 is LNHDA and CDR2 is SQIVND (reference sequence). There are 15 residues in the CDR3. The CDR3 here is CASSMVGLINQPQHF. The CDR3 DNA reads TGTGCCAGTAGTATGGTTGGCCTAATTAATCAGCCCCAGCATTTT.

The J gene is TRBJ2-1, the V gene TRBV5-8; no clear D. The CDR3 sequence is 11 residues long. V dropped 2 bases and J dropped 3 bases, with 0 bases sitting between them. Germline assignment: CDR1 SGHTS and CDR2 YDEGEE. The DNA of the CDR3 is TGTGCCAGCAGCTTCTACAATGAGCAGTTCTTC. Translation gives CASSFYNEQFF.

The chain uses TRBV5-1 and TRBJ2-1; D is undetermined. The CDR3 length is 15 residues. The germline V gene has CDR1 SGHRS and CDR2 YFSETQ. The V end lost 0 bases, the J end lost 0 bases, and 7 bases lay between the germline ends. CDR3 DNA: TGCGCCAGCAGCTTGGAAAGTTTCTCCTACAATGAGCAGTTCTTC. The encoded protein is CASSLESFSYNEQFF.

This clone appeared a few times. In DNA, the CDR3 is TGTGCCAGCAGTGAAGGGGTAAAGGGGGAGCTGTTTTTT. Translation gives CASSEGVKGELFF. V gene TRBV2 combines with J gene TRBJ2-2; D gene ambiguous. With 1 base removed from V and 8 bases from J, the gap between germline ends came to 8 bases. Germline V lookup: CDR1 SNHLY, CDR2 FYNNEI. The CDR3 runs to 13 residues.

The chain carries TRBV6-5 and TRBJ1-2; a possible D gene is TRBD1 (5 bases). V was pared by 6 bases and J by 8 bases, with 16 bases between. Germline CDR1 is MNHEY and CDR2 is SVGAGI. The CDR3 runs to 13 residues. CDR3 protein: CASRARGMGGYTF. The CDR3 region has the DNA TGTGCCAGCAGGGCAAGGGGAATGGGAGGCTACACCTTC.

This clone has only a few counts. The chain recombines TRBV6-1 with TRBJ1-1, with a possible D match to TRBD1 (5 bases). The CDR3 runs 15 residues. Germline CDR1 reads MNHNS; CDR2 reads SASEGT. V lost 5 bases, J lost 3 bases, and 16 bases lay in between. This chain's CDR3 is CASSFQGRGDTEAFF. In DNA form, the CDR3 reads TGTGCCAGCAGTTTCCAGGGTAGAGGCGACACTGAAGCTTTCTTT.

V usage is TRBV28 and J usage is TRBJ2-2, with 12 bases fitting TRBD1. J gave up 3 bases and V 5 bases, and 4 bases lay outside the gene matches. Germline V lookup: CDR1 MDHEN, CDR2 SYDVKM. The CDR3 spans 16 residues. The CDR3 DNA is TGTGCCAGCAGTGCCGGGACAGGGGGCGACACCGGGGAGCTGTTTTTT. As protein: CASSAGTGGDTGELFF.

The J gene is TRBJ1-2, the V gene TRBV13; 9 bases map to TRBD1. V gave up 5 bases and J gave up 5 bases; unmatched junction bases: 3. Per germline, CDR1 PRHDT and CDR2 FYEKMQ (reference sequence). The CDR3 is 13 residues long. CDR3 amino acids: CASSVGTGYGYTF. The CDR3 DNA follows: TGTGCCAGCAGCGTTGGGACAGGGTATGGCTACACCTTC.

The chain joins TRBV7-3 to TRBJ2-6; D might be TRBD2 (6 bases). This CDR3 is 14 amino acids long. Trimming pared 8 bases from V and 2 bases from J, leaving 10 bases between. The germline V gene has CDR1 SGHTA and CDR2 FQGTGA. This CDR3 reads CASGRGTGANVLTF. Written as DNA, the CDR3 is TGTGCCAGCGGGCGGGGTACTGGGGCCAACGTCCTGACTTTC.

This clone was seen only a few times. This chain connects TRBV28 to TRBJ1-5, with unresolved D. The CDR3 consists of 13 residues. CDR1 MDHEN and CDR2 SYDVKM come from the germline V gene. Trimming cost V 6 bases and J 5 bases, with 11 bases left between them. As DNA, the CDR3 is TGTGCCAGCAGACTTTCCCGTGATCAGCCCCAGCATTTT. It is translated as CASRLSRDQPQHF.

This clone showed up just once. The chain is built from TRBV21-1 and TRBJ2-7; TRBD2 is taken as the D call from the table, unchecked against the DNA. TRBV21-1 is flagged as a pseudogene. The CDR3 consists of 18 residues. The CDR3 reads CASNRRGTSALNSYEQYF. CDR3 bases: TGTGCCAGCAACCGACGCGGGACTAGCGCCCTCAACTCCTACGAGCAGTACTTC.

This chain links TRBV5-6 with TRBJ2-7; 7 bases line up with TRBD2. The V gene end was trimmed by 4 bases and the J gene end by 5 bases; junction bases not matched to a gene: 6. CDR3 length: 13 residues. The germline V gene has CDR1 SGHDT and CDR2 YYEEEE. CDR3 DNA sequence: TGTGCCAGCAGCCCTGTGGGGGGGAACGAGCAGTACTTC. This gives the protein CASSPVGGNEQYF. Full variable domain (remainder filled in from reference TRBV5-6 and TRBJ2-7): DAGVTQSPTHLIKTRGQQVTLRCSPKSGHDTVSWYQQALGQGPQFIFQYYEEEERQRGNFPDRFSGHQFPNYSSELNVNALLLGDSALYLCASSPVGGNEQYFGPGTRLTVT.

This chain connects TRBV6-5 to TRBJ2-2; D is uncertain. There are 14 residues in the CDR3. Germline V lookup: CDR1 MNHEY, CDR2 SVGAGI. The V end was cut by 2 bases, the J end by 3 bases, with 7 bases between. For the CDR3, the DNA is TGTGCCAGCAGTTACGGTCTGGACACCGGGGAGCTGTTTTTT. As protein: CASSYGLDTGELFF.

The CDR3 sequence: CASSSLSAGYSYNEQFF. In DNA, the CDR3 is TGTGCCAGCAGTTCGCTGTCAGCGGGATACTCCTACAATGAGCAGTTCTTC. The chain uses TRBV28 and TRBJ2-1, with 7 bases that match TRBD2. With V trimmed by 4 bases and J by 0 bases, 9 bases remained unmatched. This CDR3 is built from 17 residues. Germline-derived CDR1 and CDR2 are MDHEN and SYDVKM.

This clone appeared a few times. The chain couples TRBV7-9 to TRBJ2-7, with D perhaps TRBD2 (6 bases). The V end was cut by 8 bases, the J end by 7 bases, with 15 bases between. Per germline, CDR1 SEHNR and CDR2 FQNEAQ (reference sequence). This CDR3 is built from 12 residues. The CDR3 protein is CASRVGTQEQYF. The CDR3 coding sequence is TGTGCCAGCCGGGTGGGGACTCAAGAGCAGTACTTC.

The V and J genes are TRBV28 and TRBJ1-2; possible D gene TRBD1, 6 bases. The CDR3 is made up of 16 amino acids. Trimming pared 3 bases from V and 1 base from J, leaving 15 bases between. CDR1 and CDR2 (germline): MDHEN, SYDVKM. The CDR3: CASSLEDRLVNYGYTF. The CDR3 bases are TGTGCCAGCAGTTTGGAGGACAGACTCGTTAACTATGGCTACACCTTC.

The rearrangement joins TRBV6-5 to TRBJ2-3; 7 bases fit TRBD1. The V gene end was trimmed by 3 bases and the J gene end by 1 base; junction bases not matched to a gene: 1. Germline assignment: CDR1 MNHEY and CDR2 SVGAGI. The CDR3 sequence is 14 residues long. The CDR3, as DNA: TGTGCCAGCAGTTATGGACAGGGCACAGATACGCAGTATTTT. Protein sequence: CASSYGQGTDTQYF.

The V call is TRBV18, the J call TRBJ2-3, with D possibly TRBD1 on 5 matching bases. Per the germline V gene, CDR1 is KGHSH and CDR2 is LQKENI. Trimming removed 4 bases at V and 2 bases at J, with 13 bases between. The CDR3 runs to 15 residues. In DNA form, the CDR3 reads TGTGCCAGCTCACTCGCTCGGACATCCACAGATACGCAGTATTTT. Amino acid sequence: CASSLARTSTDTQYF.

The genes are TRBV9 and TRBJ2-3; no reliable D call. Germline-derived CDR1 and CDR2 are SGDLS and YYNGEE. The CDR3 is made up of 14 amino acids. V shed 0 bases and J shed 0 bases, with 5 bases lying between them. The DNA of the CDR3 is TGTGCCAGCAGCGTAGGACGGAGCACAGATACGCAGTATTTT. The encoded protein is CASSVGRSTDTQYF.

This rearrangement joins TRBV5-3 to TRBJ1-3; D unclear. TRBV5-3 is treated as an ORF (open reading frame) with a function not yet certain. The CDR3 has 15 amino acids. The germline V and J ends were trimmed by 4 bases and 0 bases, with 11 bases remaining between them. This CDR3 is CARSEDGPSGNTIYF. CDR3 nucleotides: TGTGCCAGAAGCGAAGACGGGCCCTCTGGAAACACCATATATTTT.

A single count supports this clone. J is TRBJ1-2 and V is TRBV7-8; TRBD1 might be the D (6 bases). Looked up from germline, CDR1 is SGHVS and CDR2 is FQNEAQ. V lost 0 bases and J lost 7, with 15 bases in between. CDR3 length equals 15 residues. The CDR3 coding sequence is TGTGCCAGCAGCTTAGCGGGGGGGCAGACAGGTGGCTACACCTTC. Protein sequence: CASSLAGGQTGGYTF.

This sequence joins TRBV28 and TRBJ2-1; 9 bases are a match to TRBD1. The CDR3 runs to 15 residues. Germline V gene data show CDR1 as MDHEN and CDR2 as SYDVKM. Trimming at V came to 3 bases and at J to 7 bases, leaving 7 bases not matched to a gene. The DNA for the CDR3 is TGTGCCAGCAGTTTTGGACAGGGGCTTAGTAATGAGCAGTTCTTC. It specifies CASSFGQGLSNEQFF.